This T cell receptor (beta chain) was documented in a study of blood T cell repertoires in COVID-19. Looking at the study overall: The samples span acute and convalescent COVID-19 from the United States, Italy and Spain. T cells, B-cell-depleted T cells, or PBMCs supplied cDNA or gDNA.

The data were produced by immunoSEQ multiplex PCR, yet TCRdb's version contains in-frame clones alone and is incomplete. The table has 300,000 to 350,000 clones, 90% seen once. This CDR3 spans 18 amino acids. Germline V gene sequence: CDR1 WNHNN, CDR2 SYGVQD (reference sequence). The ends lost 4 bases at V and 0 bases at J; junction bases unmatched: 11. It was during active infection that Seattle patients were enrolled and then longitudinally followed. This clone has more than one count but fewer than ten. What was sequenced was peripheral blood. The receptor comes from a woman in her 30s with COVID-19, enrolled during active disease. The chain has TRBV10-1 and TRBJ2-2; 7 bases align to TRBD2. The CDR3 is CASSGGLGGLTNTGELFF. The CDR3 nucleotides are TGCGCCAGCAGTGGCGGCTTGGGGGGACTAACGAACACCGGGGAGCTGTTTTTT.